The next 2 T cell receptor beta chains were all read from a single sample in a study of T cell repertoires in cytomegalovirus infection. TCRdb reanalysed the reads using MiXCR and keeps one entry per CDR3 protein. The sample shows 350,000 to 550,000 distinct CDR3 sequences, approximately 30% of them seen only once. Specimen: PBMCs. These receptors came from a human donor in good health (CMV status not recorded). Some clones in this sample may be carry-over from other donors' samples.

This clonotype was seen only a few times. The chain couples TRBV6-2 or TRBV6-3 to TRBJ2-1; TRBD1 aligns across 12 bases. The CDR3 consists of 18 residues. Germline V gene lookup returns CDR1 MNHEY and CDR2 SVGEGT. V shed 4 bases and J 1 base; nucleotides not matched to a gene: 8. The CDR3 region has the DNA TGTGCCAGCAGTTCCTATCCGGGACAGGGGGCTTCCTACAATGAGCAGTTCTTC. Its translation is CASSSYPGQGASYNEQFF.

The chain couples TRBV11-1 to TRBJ2-7; 8 bases agree with TRBD2. V lost 2 bases to trimming and J lost 3 bases; unmatched junction nucleotides: 6. The CDR3 is made up of 15 amino acids. From germline, CDR1 is SGHAT and CDR2 FQDESV (reference sequence). In DNA, the CDR3 is TGTGCCAGCAGCTTAAAACTAGCGGAGCTCTACGAGCAGTACTTC. Translated: CASSLKLAELYEQYF.